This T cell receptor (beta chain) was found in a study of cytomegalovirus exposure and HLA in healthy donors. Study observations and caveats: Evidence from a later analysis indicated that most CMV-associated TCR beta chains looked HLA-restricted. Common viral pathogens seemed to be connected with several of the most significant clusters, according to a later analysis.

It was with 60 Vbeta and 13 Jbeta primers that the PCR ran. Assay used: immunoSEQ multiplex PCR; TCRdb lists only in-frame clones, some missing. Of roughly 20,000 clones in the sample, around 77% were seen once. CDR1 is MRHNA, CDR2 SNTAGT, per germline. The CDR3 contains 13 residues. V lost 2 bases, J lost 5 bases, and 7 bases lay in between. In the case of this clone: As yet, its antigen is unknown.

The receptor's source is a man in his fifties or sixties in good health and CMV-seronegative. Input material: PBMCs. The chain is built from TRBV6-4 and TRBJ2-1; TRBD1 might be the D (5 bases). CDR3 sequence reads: CASSDPDNNEQFF. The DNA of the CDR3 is TGTGCCAGCAGTGACCCGGACAACAATGAGCAGTTCTTC.